These 20 T cell receptor beta chains originate from one sample sequenced in a study of CD8 T cells in ankylosing spondylitis. One entry per CDR3 protein, called by TCRdb with MiXCR from the 5' RACE reads. The data contain about 700,000 distinct CDR3 sequences, roughly 20% of them singletons. What these receptors recognize is not known. Notes on the study in general: Among TCR beta sequences, a motif of eight highly homologous variants appeared characteristic of ankylosing spondylitis blood.

Sequenced: blood, either unsorted or a sorted T cell fraction (not recorded which). These receptors were obtained from a male donor with ankylosing spondylitis.

This clonotype was picked up a small number of times. This chain links TRBV29-1 with TRBJ2-3, with 13 bases identical to TRBD2. CDR1 SQVTM and CDR2 ANQGSEA come from the germline V gene. Trimming cost V 3 bases and J 4 bases; bases outside gene matches: 1. The CDR3 length is 14 residues. As DNA, the CDR3 is TGCAGCGTTGAGACTAGCGGGAGGCCAGATACGCAGTATTTT. Amino acids: CSVETSGRPDTQYF.

The chain combines TRBV6-1 with TRBJ1-2; TRBD1 aligns across 9 bases. V shed 6 bases and J 8 bases; nucleotides not matched to a gene: 7. Germline lookup yields CDR1 MNHNS and CDR2 SASEGT. This CDR3 contains 13 residues. The CDR3 region is CASSRDRVEGYTF. CDR3 nucleotides: TGTGCCAGCAGCCGGGACAGGGTTGAAGGCTACACCTTC.

This clonotype came up a few times. V and J are TRBV9 and TRBJ2-7, with D perhaps matching TRBD1 (5 bases). Trimming took 0 bases from V and 2 from J, leaving 12 bases between them. The CDR3 totals 15 residues. CDR1 and CDR2 from the germline V gene are SGDLS and YYNGEE. The CDR3 nucleotides are TGTGCCAGCAGCGTAGAGGGGTGGAACCCCTACGAGCAGTACTTC. This codes for CASSVEGWNPYEQYF.

The V call is TRBV20-1, the J call TRBJ2-1, with 12 bases aligning to TRBD2. Losses at the gene ends were 0 bases for V and 5 bases for J; bases not matched to a gene: 14. The CDR3 is 19 residues long. Germline V gives CDR1 DFQATT, CDR2 SNEGSKA (reference sequence). The CDR3 spells CSARDLLRTSGKSNNEQFF. CDR3 nucleotides: TGCAGTGCTAGAGATCTCTTAAGGACTAGCGGGAAGTCAAACAATGAGCAGTTCTTC.

J is TRBJ1-1 and V is TRBV5-1; unclear D gene. The V gene lost 1 base and the J gene lost 0 bases, with 19 bases spanning the gap. Germline CDR1 is SGHRS and CDR2 is YFSETQ. CDR3 size: 18 residues. The CDR3 region is CASSLQGLWEGMNTEAFF. CDR3 sequence (DNA): TGCGCCAGCAGCTTGCAAGGACTTTGGGAAGGCATGAACACTGAAGCTTTCTTT.

The rearrangement links TRBV12-3 or TRBV12-4 to TRBJ2-3; tentatively, D is TRBD2 (5 bases). V was cut by 5 bases and J by 2 bases, with 11 bases left in between. CDR3 length: 14 residues. The CDR3 DNA reads as TGTGCCAGCAGTACGGGGTCCCCCACAGATACGCAGTATTTT. Encoded protein: CASSTGSPTDTQYF.

This clonotype was detected a few times. The rearrangement uses TRBV20-1 and TRBJ2-7, with D tentatively TRBD1 or TRBD2 (5 bases each). Deletions cut 6 bases from V and 4 bases from J, with 13 bases between. Germline assignment: CDR1 DFQATT and CDR2 SNEGSKA (reference sequence). This CDR3 has 12 amino acids. CDR3 residues: CSASLGDYEQYF. The CDR3 coding sequence is TGCAGTGCCTCTCTGGGGGATTACGAGCAGTACTTC.

This clonotype showed up just a few times. The CDR3: CASRAGVTGNIQYGYTF. The CDR3 nucleotides are TGTGCCAGCAGGGCCGGTGTCACAGGGAATATTCAGTATGGCTACACCTTC. The genes are TRBV6-1 and TRBJ1-2; tentatively, D is TRBD1 (6 bases). Germline V gene sequence: CDR1 MNHNS, CDR2 SASEGT. The CDR3 consists of 17 residues. V was trimmed by 6 bases and J by 5 bases, leaving 25 bases between them.

This clonotype was seen more than once but under ten times. This chain connects TRBV6-2 or TRBV6-3 to TRBJ2-7; D is unclear. Germline V CDR1 and CDR2: MNHEY, SVGEGT. V lost 4 bases, J lost 2 bases, and 15 bases lay in between. CDR3 length: 15 residues. The CDR3: CASSSPTKGTYEQYF. In nucleotides, the CDR3 is TGTGCCAGCAGTTCCCCGACAAAAGGGACCTACGAGCAGTACTTC.

There are a few counts of this clonotype. This rearrangement joins TRBV3-1 to TRBJ1-2; maybe TRBD1 (6 bases). The CDR3 has 15 residues. Trimming removed 3 bases at V and 2 bases at J, with 13 bases between. Germline V gene data show CDR1 as LGHDT and CDR2 as YNNKEL (reference sequence). CDR3 coding DNA: TGTGCCAGCAGCCACCAGGGACAACTGAACTATGGCTACACCTTC. The encoded protein is CASSHQGQLNYGYTF.

This clonotype has a handful of counts. As DNA, the CDR3 is TGTGCCTGGAGTGCGGGACAGGGCTACGAGCAGTACTTC. It is translated as CAWSAGQGYEQYF. The chain recombines TRBV30 with TRBJ2-7, with 9 bases identical to TRBD1. Trimming took 1 base from V and 3 from J; bases not matched to a gene: 1. The length of the CDR3 is 13 residues. Germline V CDR1 and CDR2: GTSNPN, SVGIG (reference sequence).

This chain links TRBV5-1 with TRBJ1-1; D is possibly TRBD1 (5 bases). CDR3 size: 15 residues. V lost 4 bases to trimming and J lost 4 bases, with 17 bases between them. CDR1 is SGHRS, CDR2 YFSETQ, per germline. CDR3 DNA: TGCGCCAGCAGCACTGGGCAGGGTCAACGCACTGAAGCTTTCTTT. Protein: CASSTGQGQRTEAFF.

This sequence joins TRBV6-1 and TRBJ1-6; 7 nucleotides align to TRBD1. This CDR3 has 15 residues. Germline V gene data show CDR1 as MNHNS and CDR2 as SASEGT. The ends lost 8 bases at V and 4 bases at J; junction bases unmatched: 8. The CDR3: CASLGQVTYNSPLHF. DNA of the CDR3: TGTGCCAGCCTTGGACAGGTCACATATAATTCACCCCTCCACTTT.

This chain connects TRBV20-1 to TRBJ2-1; 7 bases agree with TRBD2. V dropped 3 bases and J dropped 7; count of bases not matched to a gene: 3. The CDR3 runs to 12 residues. Germline loops: CDR1 DFQATT, CDR2 SNEGSKA (reference sequence). This CDR3 is CSASGRRNEQFF. The DNA for the CDR3 is TGCAGTGCTAGCGGGAGGAGGAATGAGCAGTTCTTC.

This clonotype was seen only a few times. The rearrangement links TRBV11-2 to TRBJ2-7; weak D call: TRBD2 (5 bases). Germline values: CDR1 SGHAT, CDR2 FQNNGV. The CDR3 spans 15 residues. V lost 3 bases and J lost 0, with 12 bases in between. CDR3 in DNA: TGTGCCAGCAGCTTTACTGCCGAGGGCTCCTACGAGCAGTACTTC. Residues: CASSFTAEGSYEQYF.

This chain connects TRBV6-2 or TRBV6-3 to TRBJ2-7; tentatively, D is TRBD2 (5 bases). The germline CDR1 and CDR2 sequences are MNHEY and SVGEGT. V lost 7 bases and J 0 bases, leaving 13 bases between the germline ends. The CDR3 covers 14 residues. DNA of the CDR3: TGTGCCAGCACGGACTTTACGAGCTCCTACGAGCAGTACTTC. As protein: CASTDFTSSYEQYF.

V gene TRBV7-2 combines with J gene TRBJ1-1; D ambiguous. Trimming took 1 base from V and 11 from J, leaving 17 bases between them. The length of the CDR3 is 14 residues. CDR1 and CDR2 from the germline V gene are SGHTA and FQGNSA. The CDR3 spells CASSLEIGLLAAFF. In nucleotides, the CDR3 is TGTGCCAGCAGCTTAGAAATCGGACTCCTCGCTGCTTTCTTT.

The chain combines TRBV12-3 or TRBV12-4 with TRBJ2-1; D gene ambiguous. This CDR3 contains 15 residues. V lost 10 bases, J lost 0 bases, and 16 bases lay in between. CDR3 sequence (DNA): TGTGCCATTAAAGGTTTACCTAGCTCCTACAATGAGCAGTTCTTC. This gives the protein CAIKGLPSSYNEQFF.

This clonotype was recorded many times. The chain has TRBV20-1 and TRBJ2-3; 9 nucleotides agree with TRBD1. After removal of 5 bases from V and 5 bases from J, the junction contained 8 bases not matched to a gene. This CDR3 region has 14 residues. Germline assignment: CDR1 DFQATT and CDR2 SNEGSKA (reference sequence). The chain's CDR3 is CSAPTGGAEDTQYF. The CDR3 region has the DNA TGCAGTGCTCCTACAGGGGGCGCAGAAGATACGCAGTATTTT.

With respect to this clonotype: One end of the junction varies from germline; a read error may be responsible. V usage is TRBV3-1 and J usage is TRBJ2-1; 7 bases agree with TRBD1. The CDR3 consists of 16 residues. The germline CDR1 and CDR2 sequences are LGHDT and YNNKEL (reference sequence). The CDR3 coding sequence is TGTGCCAGCAGCCACAGACAGGGCCGCTCCTACAATGGGCAGTTCTTC. Its protein product is CASSHRQGRSYNGQFF.